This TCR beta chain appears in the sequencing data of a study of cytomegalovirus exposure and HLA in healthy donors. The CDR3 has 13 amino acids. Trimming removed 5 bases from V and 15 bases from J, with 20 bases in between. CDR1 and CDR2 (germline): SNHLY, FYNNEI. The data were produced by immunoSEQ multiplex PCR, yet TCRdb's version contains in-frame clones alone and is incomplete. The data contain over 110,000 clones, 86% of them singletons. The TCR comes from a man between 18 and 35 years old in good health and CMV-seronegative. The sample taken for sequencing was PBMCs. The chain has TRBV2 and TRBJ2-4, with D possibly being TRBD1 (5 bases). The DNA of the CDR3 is TGTGCCAGCAGTCCCGATGGGGCTAGTATTAGGTACTTC. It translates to CASSPDGASIRYF.